The clone carrying this T cell receptor beta chain was found many times. Its target is unknown. These data come from a study of regulatory T cells in long-lasting Graves disease. Findings and caveats of the study: Persistent Graves' patients possessed reduced TCR diversity relative to recently diagnosed ones.

Building of the TCR beta libraries involved iRepertoire HTBI primers and Arm-PCR of CDR3 regions. TCRdb independently ran MiXCR on the multiplex PCR reads; one entry per CDR3 protein. The sample has over 500,000 distinct CDR3 sequences, approximately 16% seen once. V lost 5 bases to trimming and J lost 5 bases, with 9 bases between them. The CDR3 sequence is 12 residues long. Germline V gene data show CDR1 as SGHAT and CDR2 as FQNNGV. Time point indicated: newly diagnosed GD, antithyroid drugs for less than 3 months. Researchers made the TCR library from RNA that was extracted from PBMCs. The source of the patients was an endocrinology department in Xi'an, China. These same data were also listed under a study on T cells in Graves' hyperthyroidism and ophthalmopathy. That study reports: Using the HTBI primer set, a first-round RT-PCR was run on the TCR CDR3.

The sample here was peripheral blood mononuclear cells (PBMCs), taken at new diagnosis, from a patient treated with antithyroid drugs. The receptor was isolated from a man aged 18 to 35 with Graves disease. V and J are TRBV11-2 and TRBJ1-2; the D gene is possibly TRBD1 (6 bases). This chain's CDR3 is CASSPGQYGYTF. In nucleotides, the CDR3 is TGTGCCAGCAGCCCCGGACAGTATGGCTACACCTTC. Full variable domain (rest looked up from reference TRBV11-2 and TRBJ1-2): EAGVAQSPRYKIIEKRQSVAFWCNPISGHATLYWYQQILGQGPKLLIQFQNNGVVDDSQLPKDRFSAERLKGVDSTLKIQPAKLEDSAVYLCASSPGQYGYTFGSGTRLTVV.